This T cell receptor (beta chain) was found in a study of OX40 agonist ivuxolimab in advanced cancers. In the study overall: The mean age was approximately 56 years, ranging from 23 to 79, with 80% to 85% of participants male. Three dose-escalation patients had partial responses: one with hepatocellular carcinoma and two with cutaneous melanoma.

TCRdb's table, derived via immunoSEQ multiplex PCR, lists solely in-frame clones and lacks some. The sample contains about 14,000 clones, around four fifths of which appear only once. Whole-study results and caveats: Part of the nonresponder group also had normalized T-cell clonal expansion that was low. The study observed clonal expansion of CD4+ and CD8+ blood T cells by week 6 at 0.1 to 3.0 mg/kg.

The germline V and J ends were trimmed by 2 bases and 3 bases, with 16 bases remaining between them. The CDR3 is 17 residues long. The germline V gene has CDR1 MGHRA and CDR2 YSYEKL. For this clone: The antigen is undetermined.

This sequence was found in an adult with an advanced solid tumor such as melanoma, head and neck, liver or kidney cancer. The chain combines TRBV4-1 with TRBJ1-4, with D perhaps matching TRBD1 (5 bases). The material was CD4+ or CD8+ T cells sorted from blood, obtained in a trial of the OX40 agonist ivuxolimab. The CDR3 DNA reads TGCGCCAGCAGCCAAAGGGACCAGGTCACGTCTAATGAAAAACTGTTTTTT. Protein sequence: CASSQRDQVTSNEKLFF.